The source of this T cell receptor beta chain is a study of cytomegalovirus exposure and HLA in healthy donors. Across the whole study: Some 85 million unique TCRs, all from HLA-typed donors, were included in an early release of the data.

Amplification used 60 Vbeta primers and 13 Jbeta primers. TCRdb keeps only in-frame clones here, not all; method: immunoSEQ multiplex PCR. The sample lists tens of thousands of clones; approximately 75% were seen once. Trimming stripped 0 bases from V and 1 base from J, with 7 bases between. The CDR3 runs to 14 residues. In germline, CDR1 is SGHRS, CDR2 YFSETQ. The sequenced material came from PBMCs. The receptor was derived from a human donor in good health. J is TRBJ2-5 and V is TRBV5-1; a weak D match, TRBD1 (6 bases). The CDR3 here is CASSLEQGQETQYF. CDR3 coding DNA: TGCGCCAGCAGCTTGGAACAGGGCCAAGAGACCCAGTACTTC.